This TCR beta chain came from a study of blood T cell repertoires in COVID-19. Repertoires were generated with immunoSEQ multiplex PCR, while TCRdb's copy carries only in-frame clones and drops some. The sample has about 200,000 clones, 82% seen once. The CDR3 has 13 residues. In germline, CDR1 is SGHTA, CDR2 FQGNSA. V was shortened by 1 base and J by 5 bases, with 8 bases between the two germline ends. The sequence derives from a man aged 35-49 years who had recovered from COVID-19. The specimen was PBMCs or T cells enriched from blood (not recorded which). The chain employs TRBV7-2 and TRBJ1-2; D gene unclear. The CDR3 reads CASSLVAGYGYTF. CDR3 nucleotide sequence: TGTGCCAGCAGCTTAGTGGCGGGGTATGGCTACACCTTC. The complete variable domain, with remaining parts taken from reference TRBV7-2 and TRBJ1-2, reads GAGVSQSPSNKVTEKGKDVELRCDPISGHTALYWYRQSLGQGLEFLIYFQGNSAPDKSGLPSDRFSAERTGGSVSTLTIQRTQQEDSAVYLCASSLVAGYGYTFGSGTRLTVV.